These 29 T cell receptor beta chains were sequenced from one sample in a study of shared clonotypes between healthy human individuals. This table comes from immunoSEQ multiplex PCR, and its TCRdb copy is limited to in-frame clones, with some not included. The data contain over a million clones, about 98% of them singletons. The sequenced material came from naive CD4+ T cells sorted from blood. Noted subset: CD45RA+ positively selected. The receptor set was obtained from a man aged 25 to 40 in good health.

The chain is built from TRBV11-2 and TRBJ2-7; perhaps TRBD1 as D (6 bases). The ends were cut back, 5 bases at V and 3 bases at J, with 14 bases in the middle. Germline loops: CDR1 SGHAT, CDR2 FQNNGV. The CDR3 extends over 14 amino acids. The CDR3 DNA sequence: TGTGCCAGCAGCCCTGCGGACAGCTACTACGAGCAGTACTTC. Its translation: CASSPADSYYEQYF.

The chain carries TRBV9 and TRBJ2-1; 13 bases align to TRBD2. This CDR3 comprises 16 residues. Trimming took 4 bases from V and 4 from J; bases not matched to a gene: 5. Germline CDR1 and CDR2: SGDLS and YYNGEE. The CDR3 bases are TGTGCCAGCAGCCCCCGGGGACTAGCGGGGTACAATGAGCAGTTCTTC. It is translated as CASSPRGLAGYNEQFF.

The V and J genes are TRBV5-6 and TRBJ2-5, with TRBD1 matching over 7 bases. J lost 4 bases, V lost 3 bases, and 9 bases had no gene match. Germline lookup yields CDR1 SGHDT and CDR2 YYEEEE. The CDR3 consists of 15 residues. Written as DNA, the CDR3 is TGTGCCAGCAGCTACCGACAGGGTGTGGTAGAGACCCAGTACTTC. This codes for CASSYRQGVVETQYF.

J is TRBJ2-1 and V is TRBV20-1; D unresolved. The CDR3 is 11 residues long. Germline assignment: CDR1 DFQATT and CDR2 SNEGSKA (reference sequence). V gave up 3 bases and J gave up 9 bases, with 9 bases separating them. The CDR3 nucleotides are TGCAGTGCTAGCTTTCTAGGTGAGCAGTTCTTC. Translating gives CSASFLGEQFF.

The chain links TRBV19 to TRBJ2-1; 7 bases match TRBD1. The germline V gene has CDR1 LNHDA and CDR2 SQIVND (reference sequence). The CDR3 consists of 15 residues. V lost 3 bases, J lost 3 bases, and 5 bases stayed unmatched. The CDR3 region has the DNA TGTGCCAGTAGTATGGGGACAGACCTCTACAATGAGCAGTTCTTC. It translates to CASSMGTDLYNEQFF.

As concerns this clone: Other DNA sequences in this sample translate to the same CDR3. The J gene is TRBJ1-1, the V gene TRBV5-1, with 9 positions matching TRBD1. V shed 2 bases and J 5 bases; nucleotides not matched to a gene: 4. The CDR3 runs to 14 residues. Germline V gene lookup returns CDR1 SGHRS and CDR2 YFSETQ. The CDR3 protein is CASSLSTGGTEAFF. CDR3 DNA sequence: TGCGCCAGCAGCTTATCGACAGGGGGGACTGAAGCTTTCTTT.

This chain joins TRBV5-1 and TRBJ1-3; D may be TRBD1 (5 bases). There are 16 residues in the CDR3. CDR1 SGHRS and CDR2 YFSETQ come from the germline V gene. Between the trimmed V and J ends, which lost 3 bases and 1 base, there was a span of 14 bases. CDR3 sequence (DNA): TGCGCCAGCAGCTCCTATCAGAGGGGTTCTGGAAACACCATATATTTT. Protein sequence: CASSSYQRGSGNTIYF.

The V and J genes are TRBV7-9 and TRBJ1-2, with D uncertain. Trimming pared 1 base from V and 7 bases from J, leaving 16 bases between. Germline V lookup: CDR1 SEHNR, CDR2 FQNEAQ (reference sequence). This CDR3 is built from 15 residues. For the CDR3, the DNA is TGTGCCAGCAGCTTAGAGGCGGGATCCATCGGTGGCTACACCTTC. This gives the protein CASSLEAGSIGGYTF.

The CDR3 nucleotides are TGTGCCAGCACGACAGGATTTGTCGGCAATCAGCCCCAGCATTTT. This sequence encodes CASTTGFVGNQPQHF. The rearrangement joins TRBV7-8 to TRBJ1-5; a possible D gene is TRBD1 (6 bases). Germline V gives CDR1 SGHVS, CDR2 FQNEAQ. The germline V and J ends were trimmed by 7 bases and 2 bases, with 15 bases remaining between them. The length of the CDR3 is 15 residues. The full variable domain, completed using reference TRBV7-8 and TRBJ1-5, is GAGVSQSPRYKVAKRGQDVALRCDPISGHVSLFWYQQALGQGPEFLTYFQNEAQLDKSGLPSDRFFAERPEGSVSTLKIQRTQQEDSAVYLCASTTGFVGNQPQHFGDGTRLSIL.

This clone was seen a single time. J is TRBJ2-2 and V is TRBV6-5; TRBD1 agrees at 8 bases. The CDR3 has 14 amino acids. Germline V gives CDR1 MNHEY, CDR2 SVGAGI. With V trimmed by 8 bases and J by 5 bases, 7 bases remained unmatched. CDR3 amino acids: CASRGQGRTGELFF. Written as DNA, the CDR3 is TGTGCCAGCCGCGGACAGGGACGAACCGGGGAGCTGTTTTTT.

The chain links TRBV15 to TRBJ2-5, with D maybe TRBD1 (5 bases). In germline, CDR1 is LNHNV, CDR2 YYDKDF (reference sequence). Trimming pared 0 bases from V and 4 bases from J, leaving 12 bases between. This CDR3 has 15 residues. In DNA form, the CDR3 reads TGTGCCACCAGCAGAGAGTCAGGGCTCGGAGAGACCCAGTACTTC. Encoded protein: CATSRESGLGETQYF.

V usage is TRBV28 and J usage is TRBJ2-7, with TRBD1 matching over 7 bases. V was pared by 5 bases and J by 5 bases, with 9 bases of the junction left unmatched. This CDR3 is built from 14 residues. The V gene's germline CDR1 is MDHEN and CDR2 SYDVKM. The CDR3, as DNA: TGTGCCAGCAGTCAACATGGGACAGTCCACGAGCAGTACTTC. This codes for CASSQHGTVHEQYF.

The chain employs TRBV19 and TRBJ2-7; no clear D gene. Trimming pared 7 bases from V and 0 bases from J, leaving 16 bases between. Germline CDR1 and CDR2: LNHDA and SQIVND (reference sequence). There are 15 residues in the CDR3. CDR3: CASTPYPASSYEQYF. CDR3 coding DNA: TGTGCCAGTACCCCATATCCCGCGTCCTCCTACGAGCAGTACTTC.

The chain uses TRBV6-1 and TRBJ1-5, with TRBD1 matching 7 bases. Trimming removed 1 base from V and 4 bases from J; junction bases left unmatched: 7. The CDR3 totals 16 residues. Germline V gene data show CDR1 as MNHNS and CDR2 as SASEGT. The CDR3 sequence is CASSEDPGGKNQPQHF. CDR3 DNA sequence: TGTGCCAGCAGTGAAGACCCAGGGGGGAAAAATCAGCCCCAGCATTTT.

V and J are TRBV7-2 and TRBJ2-7, with D hard to call. The CDR3 covers 14 residues. V gave up 5 bases and J gave up 0 bases, with 11 bases separating them. The germline V gene encodes CDR1 SGHTA and CDR2 FQGNSA. The CDR3 is CASSLASPSYEQYF. CDR3 nucleotide sequence: TGTGCCAGCAGCCTCGCCTCCCCCTCCTACGAGCAGTACTTC.

CDR3 sequence reads: CATRNDGSYNEQFF. The CDR3 DNA sequence: TGCGCCACCAGAAACGATGGTTCCTACAATGAGCAGTTCTTC. The chain carries TRBV5-1 and TRBJ2-1; D not certain. Germline V gene sequence: CDR1 SGHRS, CDR2 YFSETQ. V lost 9 bases and J 1 base, leaving 14 bases between the germline ends. The CDR3 loop spans 14 amino acids.

V usage is TRBV10-1 and J usage is TRBJ2-7, with 8 bases aligning to TRBD1. CDR3 length: 16 residues. Losses at the gene ends were 3 bases for V and 0 bases for J; bases not matched to a gene: 7. CDR1 and CDR2 from the germline V gene are WNHNN and SYGVQD (reference sequence). The CDR3, as DNA: TGCGCCAGCAGTGACTTAACAGGGGGTGTCTCCTACGAGCAGTACTTC. Encoded protein: CASSDLTGGVSYEQYF.

For the CDR3, the DNA is TGTGCCAGCAGCACATCTCTGGGCATTCAGTACTTC. Translating gives CASSTSLGIQYF. V and J are TRBV11-2 and TRBJ2-4; D unresolved. V was trimmed by 5 bases and J by 9 bases, leaving 11 bases between them. This CDR3 comprises 12 residues. CDR1 is SGHAT, CDR2 FQNNGV, per germline. Filled out from reference TRBV11-2 and TRBJ2-4, the complete variable domain reads EAGVAQSPRYKIIEKRQSVAFWCNPISGHATLYWYQQILGQGPKLLIQFQNNGVVDDSQLPKDRFSAERLKGVDSTLKIQPAKLEDSAVYLCASSTSLGIQYFGAGTRLSVL.

The rearrangement joins TRBV7-9 to TRBJ2-7; 7 nucleotides match TRBD2. The germline CDR1 and CDR2 sequences are SEHNR and FQNEAQ (reference sequence). The CDR3 length is 15 residues. With 4 bases clipped from V and 5 bases from J, the junction kept 11 bases outside the gene matches. CDR3 nucleotides: TGTGCCAGCAGCTATTTTGGGGGAGGGCCCCACGAGCAGTACTTC. This encodes CASSYFGGGPHEQYF.

The chain recombines TRBV5-1 with TRBJ2-2; D might be TRBD1 (5 bases). Trimming took 0 bases from V and 5 from J, leaving 17 bases between them. This CDR3 is built from 17 residues. Germline loops: CDR1 SGHRS, CDR2 YFSETQ. The CDR3 loop is CASSLVSLSGSTGELFF. Here the CDR3 DNA reads TGCGCCAGCAGCTTGGTTTCGTTGTCAGGGTCGACCGGGGAGCTGTTTTTT.

The chain has TRBV6-5 and TRBJ2-2; no firm D call. Trimming pared 6 bases from V and 1 base from J, leaving 12 bases between. The germline gives CDR1 MNHEY, CDR2 SVGAGI. The CDR3 extends over 15 amino acids. The CDR3 DNA sequence: TGTGCCAGCAGCCTTACTTGGGAGAACACCGGGGAGCTGTTTTTT. Translating gives CASSLTWENTGELFF.

The rearrangement uses TRBV4-3 and TRBJ2-7; D might be TRBD1 (7 bases). V gave up 1 base and J gave up 7 bases, with 17 bases separating them. CDR1 is LGHNA and CDR2 is YSLEER in the germline V gene. CDR3 size: 15 residues. In nucleotides, the CDR3 is TGCGCCAGCAGCCAAGTCGGGGGAACCAGGGGGGAGCAGTACTTC. Its translation is CASSQVGGTRGEQYF.

This rearrangement joins TRBV11-3 to TRBJ2-6; perhaps D is TRBD1 or TRBD2 (5 bases each). Trimming stripped 5 bases from V and 0 bases from J, with 14 bases between. There are 17 residues in the CDR3. The germline CDR1 and CDR2 sequences are SGHNT and YENEEA. CDR3 nucleotides: TGTGCCAGCAGCCCCCGGGGCCGGGGCTCTGGGGCCAACGTCCTGACTTTC. The encoded protein is CASSPRGRGSGANVLTF.

V usage is TRBV9 and J usage is TRBJ2-7; 7 bases fit TRBD2. CDR1 and CDR2 (germline): SGDLS, YYNGEE. The CDR3 loop spans 16 amino acids. The V segment lost 2 bases and the J segment 6 bases; nucleotides outside the gene matches: 14. DNA of the CDR3: TGTGCCAGCAGCGTCGAGTCTCTGAGGGCGGGAGCCGAGCAGTACTTC. Protein: CASSVESLRAGAEQYF.

The V and J genes are TRBV27 and TRBJ1-2; D perhaps matches TRBD1 (6 bases). Trimming removed 4 bases from V and 6 bases from J, with 9 bases in between. The CDR3 has 12 amino acids. Looked up from germline, CDR1 is MNHEY and CDR2 is SMNVEV (reference sequence). CDR3 coding DNA: TGTGCCAGCAGTTCAGGGGCGAATGGCTACACCTTC. This encodes CASSSGANGYTF.

This rearrangement joins TRBV6-6 to TRBJ2-2, with D uncertain. Trimming took off 3 bases at V and 1 base at J, with 9 bases between the two ends. There are 15 residues in the CDR3. Germline V lookup: CDR1 MNHNY, CDR2 SVGAGI (reference sequence). The CDR3 nucleotides are TGTGCCAGCAGTTATAGTCCGGTGAACACCGGGGAGCTGTTTTTT. Its protein is CASSYSPVNTGELFF.

The chain uses TRBV27 and TRBJ2-7; perhaps TRBD2 as D (6 bases). Germline-derived CDR1 and CDR2 are MNHEY and SMNVEV (reference sequence). The V and J ends lost 2 bases and 1 base respectively, with 9 bases between them. This CDR3 has 14 residues. CDR3 bases: TGTGCCAGCAGTTTAGAGGGGACTTCCTACGAGCAGTACTTC. Its translation: CASSLEGTSYEQYF.

The rearrangement joins TRBV11-2 to TRBJ1-2; tentative D call: TRBD1 (5 bases). V was cut by 5 bases and J by 3 bases, with 13 bases left in between. This CDR3 has 14 amino acids. Germline CDR1 SGHAT, CDR2 FQNNGV. The CDR3, as DNA: TGTGCCAGCAGCACAGGCCTTCTGGACTATGGCTACACCTTC. Amino acid sequence: CASSTGLLDYGYTF. Full variable domain (outside the CDR3, taken from reference TRBV11-2 and TRBJ1-2): EAGVAQSPRYKIIEKRQSVAFWCNPISGHATLYWYQQILGQGPKLLIQFQNNGVVDDSQLPKDRFSAERLKGVDSTLKIQPAKLEDSAVYLCASSTGLLDYGYTFGSGTRLTVV.

The V gene is TRBV7-2, the J gene TRBJ2-1, with 8 bases fitting TRBD1. Trimming took 2 bases from V and 7 from J; bases not matched to a gene: 7. The CDR3 runs 15 residues. CDR1 and CDR2 (germline): SGHTA, FQGNSA. The CDR3 reads CASSLLQGARNEQFF. In DNA, the CDR3 is TGTGCCAGCAGCTTACTCCAGGGGGCGCGTAATGAGCAGTTCTTC.